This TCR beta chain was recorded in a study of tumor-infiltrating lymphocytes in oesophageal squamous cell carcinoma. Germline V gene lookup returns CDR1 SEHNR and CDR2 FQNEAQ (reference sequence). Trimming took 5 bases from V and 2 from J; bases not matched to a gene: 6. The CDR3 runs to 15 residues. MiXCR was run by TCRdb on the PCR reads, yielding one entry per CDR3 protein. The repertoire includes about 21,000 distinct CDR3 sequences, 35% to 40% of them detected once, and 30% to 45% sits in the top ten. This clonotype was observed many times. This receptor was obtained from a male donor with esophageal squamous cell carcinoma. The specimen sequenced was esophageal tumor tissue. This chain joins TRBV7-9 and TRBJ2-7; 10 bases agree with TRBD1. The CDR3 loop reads CASSARDRGTYEQYF. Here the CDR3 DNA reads TGTGCCAGCAGCGCCCGGGACAGGGGAACCTACGAGCAGTACTTC.